The 21 T cell receptor beta chains listed next were all sequenced from one sample in a study of T cell repertoires in cytomegalovirus infection. No antigen is known for these receptors. Via MiXCR, TCRdb re-called the reads, giving one row per CDR3 protein. The sample lists fewer than 950,000 distinct CDR3 sequences; 32% were seen once. The sequences come from cultured CD8+ T cells from PBMCs, collected from culture after CMV antigen stimulation. All receptors come from a human donor in good health (CMV status not recorded). Some clones in this sample may be carry-over from other donors' samples.

This chain links TRBV19 with TRBJ1-1; D remains ambiguous. The V gene's germline CDR1 is LNHDA and CDR2 SQIVND (reference sequence). Deletions cut 3 bases from V and 4 bases from J, with 9 bases between. The CDR3 length is 13 residues. CDR3 sequence (DNA): TGTGCCAGTAGTATTCTGGGTTTCACTGAAGCTTTCTTT. Amino acids: CASSILGFTEAFF. Based on the CDR3 plus reference TRBV19 and TRBJ1-1, the full variable domain is DGGITQSPKYLFRKEGQNVTLSCEQNLNHDAMYWYRQDPGQGLRLIYYSQIVNDFQKGDIAEGYSVSREKKESFPLTVTSAQKNPTAFYLCASSILGFTEAFFGQGTRLTVV.

The rearrangement uses TRBV29-1 and TRBJ2-1; D gene ambiguous. Trimming removed 6 bases from V and 7 bases from J, with 10 bases in between. The CDR3 runs 11 residues. Germline V gene sequence: CDR1 SQVTM, CDR2 ANQGSEA. In DNA form, the CDR3 reads TGCAGCGTCCCATTGGAGAATGAGCAGTTCTTC. This codes for CSVPLENEQFF.

The rearrangement links TRBV6-5 to TRBJ1-2; TRBD1 is a possible D gene (6 bases). Germline CDR1 reads MNHEY; CDR2 reads SVGAGI. This CDR3 has 12 residues. V lost 6 bases and J 6 bases, leaving 11 bases between the germline ends. CDR3 protein: CASRVGGHGYTF. DNA for the CDR3: TGTGCCAGCAGGGTTGGGGGCCATGGCTACACCTTC.

This clonotype has a handful of counts. The genes are TRBV12-3 or TRBV12-4 and TRBJ2-1, with 7 bases identical to TRBD1. The CDR3 contains 16 residues. Trimming cost V 1 base and J 4 bases; bases outside gene matches: 7. The DNA for the CDR3 is TGTGCCAGCAGTTTAGTTATAAAGGGGGCATACAATGAGCAGTTCTTC. Translating gives CASSLVIKGAYNEQFF.

This clonotype turned up a few times. This chain joins TRBV27 and TRBJ1-2; D is ambiguous. CDR3 length: 14 amino acids. Germline V gives CDR1 MNHEY, CDR2 SMNVEV (reference sequence). V was cut by 5 bases and J by 7 bases, with 17 bases left in between. The CDR3 coding sequence is TGTGCCAGCAGTCCTGGACGGTGGGTGGGTGGCTACACCTTC. Translated: CASSPGRWVGGYTF.

V is TRBV6-1 and J is TRBJ2-7, with D uncertain. The CDR3 sequence is 13 residues long. The germline V and J ends were trimmed by 2 bases and 3 bases, with 8 bases remaining between them. The germline gives CDR1 MNHNS, CDR2 SASEGT. The CDR3 coding sequence is TGTGCCAGCAGTGAATTGCGGAACTACGAGCAGTACTTC. This translates into CASSELRNYEQYF.

This clonotype showed up just a few times. The genes are TRBV7-9 and TRBJ2-3; 8 bases map to TRBD2. The germline V gene encodes CDR1 SEHNR and CDR2 FQNEAQ (reference sequence). The J segment lost 0 bases and the V segment lost 11 bases, leaving 10 bases of the junction unmatched. The CDR3 consists of 15 residues. The CDR3 loop reads CAPSGVAGSTDTQYF. The CDR3 DNA follows: TGTGCCCCCAGCGGAGTAGCGGGGAGCACAGATACGCAGTATTTT.

In this sample, this clonotype turned up a few times. V usage is TRBV7-8 and J usage is TRBJ1-2; no definite D call. Germline CDR1 is SGHVS and CDR2 is FQNEAQ. The CDR3 has 9 residues. V dropped 9 bases and J dropped 8 bases, with 7 bases sitting between them. CDR3 sequence: CASGPGYTF. In DNA, the CDR3 is TGTGCCAGTGGACCGGGCTACACCTTC.

The chain couples TRBV7-6 to TRBJ1-2; the match to TRBD1 covers 10 bases. The ends lost 4 bases at V and 5 bases at J; junction bases unmatched: 10. Germline V gene data show CDR1 as SGHVS and CDR2 as FNYEAQ. CDR3 size: 16 residues. The CDR3 here is CASSWSGTGEFYGYTF. CDR3 sequence (DNA): TGTGCCAGCAGCTGGTCCGGGACAGGGGAATTTTATGGCTACACCTTC.

This clonotype was seen many times. The chain recombines TRBV7-2 with TRBJ2-2; the match to TRBD2 covers 8 bases. Germline V gives CDR1 SGHTA, CDR2 FQGNSA. V trimming: 4 bases; J trimming: 0 bases; junction bases outside the gene matches: 7. This CDR3 is built from 17 residues. DNA for the CDR3: TGTGCCAGCAGCTCCCAGGTAGCGGGGACGAACACCGGGGAGCTGTTTTTT. This gives the protein CASSSQVAGTNTGELFF. Full variable domain (missing parts from reference TRBV7-2 and TRBJ2-2): GAGVSQSPSNKVTEKGKDVELRCDPISGHTALYWYRQSLGQGLEFLIYFQGNSAPDKSGLPSDRFSAERTGGSVSTLTIQRTQQEDSAVYLCASSSQVAGTNTGELFFGEGSRLTVL.

V and J are TRBV6-2 or TRBV6-3 and TRBJ2-1; 9 nucleotides line up with TRBD2. Germline loops: CDR1 MNHEY, CDR2 SVGEGT. J lost 4 bases, V lost 0 bases, and 7 bases had no gene match. The CDR3 runs 17 residues. CDR3 in amino acids: CASSYSKASGEYNEQFF. The CDR3 DNA is TGTGCCAGCAGTTACTCGAAGGCTAGCGGGGAGTACAATGAGCAGTTCTTC.

The genes are TRBV6-5 and TRBJ1-1; D is unresolved. CDR3 size: 15 residues. CDR1 is MNHEY and CDR2 is SVGAGI in the germline V gene. V lost 0 bases and J 0 bases, leaving 8 bases between the germline ends. In nucleotides, the CDR3 is TGTGCCAGCAGTTACTCGAGTAGGCTGAACACTGAAGCTTTCTTT. The encoded protein is CASSYSSRLNTEAFF.

V is TRBV27 and J is TRBJ2-1, with 7 bases lining up with TRBD1. This CDR3 is built from 17 residues. Germline lookup yields CDR1 MNHEY and CDR2 SMNVEV (reference sequence). V lost 3 bases, J lost 1 base, and 9 bases stayed unmatched. The CDR3 DNA is TGTGCCAGCAGTTTCCTGTTCCGGGACAGTTCCTACAATGAGCAGTTCTTC. Translating it yields CASSFLFRDSSYNEQFF.

This clonotype was recorded a few times. This chain links TRBV7-8 with TRBJ2-5; possibly TRBD1 for D (6 bases). The CDR3 has 15 residues. V gave up 1 base and J gave up 4 bases, with 13 bases separating them. Germline CDR1 reads SGHVS; CDR2 reads FQNEAQ. CDR3 region: CASSLDLGAVETQYF. The CDR3 DNA reads TGTGCCAGCAGCTTAGATCTGGGGGCTGTAGAGACCCAGTACTTC. Based on the CDR3 plus reference TRBV7-8 and TRBJ2-5, the full variable domain is GAGVSQSPRYKVAKRGQDVALRCDPISGHVSLFWYQQALGQGPEFLTYFQNEAQLDKSGLPSDRFFAERPEGSVSTLKIQRTQQEDSAVYLCASSLDLGAVETQYFGPGTRLLVL.

This clonotype came up once. The CDR3 here is CASSILMGNEQFF. As DNA, the CDR3 is TGTGCCAGTAGTATTCTGATGGGGAATGAGCAGTTCTTC. J is TRBJ2-1 and V is TRBV19; D ambiguous. CDR1 and CDR2 (germline): LNHDA, SQIVND (reference sequence). This CDR3 has 13 amino acids. The germline V and J ends were trimmed by 3 bases and 7 bases, with 10 bases remaining between them.

V and J are TRBV12-3 or TRBV12-4 and TRBJ1-3, with a tentative D call TRBD1 (5 bases). Trimming cost V 5 bases and J 4 bases, with 12 bases left between them. The CDR3 loop spans 14 amino acids. The CDR3 DNA sequence: TGTGCCAGCAGTCCGACAGTGCGAGGAAACACCATATATTTT. Protein product: CASSPTVRGNTIYF.

This clonotype turned up a few times. The rearrangement joins TRBV28 to TRBJ2-1; D is ambiguous. V lost 3 bases to trimming and J lost 10 bases, with 10 bases between them. The CDR3 has 12 residues. Germline V lookup: CDR1 MDHEN, CDR2 SYDVKM. CDR3 bases: TGTGCCAGCAGTTTCGGAACAGTAGAGCAGTTCTTC. Its protein product is CASSFGTVEQFF.

This rearrangement joins TRBV6-6 to TRBJ2-3; D gene ambiguous. The V and J ends lost 5 bases and 11 bases respectively, with 14 bases between them. Germline-derived CDR1 and CDR2 are MNHNY and SVGAGI (reference sequence). The CDR3 consists of 12 residues. The CDR3, as DNA: TGTGCCAGCAGTGGGTGGCAGATGGGGCAGTATTTT. Translating it yields CASSGWQMGQYF.

The chain links TRBV5-4 to TRBJ2-7; 8 bases align to TRBD1. The germline CDR1 and CDR2 sequences are SGHNT and YYREEE (reference sequence). J was trimmed by 4 bases and V by 1 base; bases with no gene match: 10. This CDR3 contains 16 residues. In DNA form, the CDR3 reads TGTGCCAGCAGCTTGAACAGGGGGTACCTAACGTACGAGCAGTACGTC. Translation: CASSLNRGYLTYEQYV.

This chain connects TRBV12-5 to TRBJ1-1; D not resolved. In germline, CDR1 is LGHNT, CDR2 FRNRAP. V was clipped by 1 base and J by 6 bases, with 6 bases between them. CDR3 length: 12 residues. The CDR3 region has the DNA TGTGCTAGTGGTTTGGGCAGCGCTGAAGCTTTCTTT. It translates to CASGLGSAEAFF.

At least ten counts were recorded for this clonotype. The CDR3 DNA follows: TGTGCCAGCAGCTTAGTCACATCGACAGGGGGGAAGAACACTGAAGCTTTCTTT. This sequence encodes CASSLVTSTGGKNTEAFF. The chain combines TRBV7-6 with TRBJ1-1, with 9 bases that match TRBD1. CDR1 and CDR2 (germline): SGHVS, FNYEAQ. The CDR3 is 18 amino acids. The junction had 10 bases not matched to a gene; V was cut back by 1 base and J by 1 base.